Shown below are 9 T cell receptor beta chains from a single sample sequenced in a study of control samples from healthy donors and cancer patients. Some clones are missing from TCRdb's copy, which holds only in-frame ones; the method was immunoSEQ multiplex PCR. Found here are approximately 83,000 clones, approximately 95% of them singletons; the top ten hold around 1.5%. The source material was blood. The receptor source for this set is a woman aged 30 to 39 in good health.

The CDR3 DNA follows: TGTGCCAGTAGTTGGAAGGGGAATCCTGGGGCCAACGTCCTGACTTTC. Its protein is CASSWKGNPGANVLTF. V is TRBV19 and J is TRBJ2-6; perhaps TRBD1 as D (5 bases). The CDR3 sequence is 16 residues long. Trimming pared 5 bases from V and 2 bases from J, leaving 13 bases between. In germline, CDR1 is LNHDA, CDR2 SQIVND (reference sequence).

The chain employs TRBV5-5 and TRBJ1-5; no firm D call. The germline V gene encodes CDR1 SGHKS and CDR2 YYEKEE (reference sequence). The CDR3 is made up of 13 amino acids. V dropped 5 bases and J dropped 5 bases, with 11 bases sitting between them. Here the CDR3 reads CASSSDNYQPQHF. The CDR3 DNA reads as TGTGCCAGCAGTTCCGATAACTATCAGCCCCAGCATTTT.

As DNA, the CDR3 is TGTGCCAGCAGTGAAGTGGGGGGCCCTCAGCCCCAGCATTTT. Amino acids: CASSEVGGPQPQHF. The rearrangement uses TRBV6-1 and TRBJ1-5, with D perhaps matching TRBD1 (6 bases). CDR1 and CDR2 (germline): MNHNS, SASEGT. CDR3 length: 14 residues. The germline V and J ends were trimmed by 1 base and 6 bases, with 10 bases remaining between them.

The chain carries TRBV2 and TRBJ1-2; TRBD1 aligns across 8 bases. Germline V gives CDR1 SNHLY, CDR2 FYNNEI. The trim removed 5 bases at V and 3 bases at J, leaving 14 bases unmatched. This CDR3 comprises 17 residues. CDR3 sequence (DNA): TGTGCCAGCAGTACGGGACAGGAGAGAGAGATATACTATGGCTACACCTTC. It codes for CASSTGQEREIYYGYTF.

In this sample, this clone turned up once. The chain employs TRBV24-1 and TRBJ2-3; TRBD1 might be the D (6 bases). The CDR3 has 16 amino acids. Germline values: CDR1 KGHDR, CDR2 SFDVKD. V shed 4 bases and J shed 1 base, with 14 bases lying between them. Here the CDR3 reads CATSDLTEGGTDTQYF. The CDR3 DNA reads TGTGCCACCAGTGACCTGACAGAGGGGGGCACAGATACGCAGTATTTT.

The CDR3 protein is CASSTQDFSGANVLTF. In nucleotides, the CDR3 is TGTGCCAGTAGTACACAGGATTTCTCTGGGGCCAACGTCCTGACTTTC. This chain uses TRBV19 with TRBJ2-6, with D possibly being TRBD1 (5 bases). V shed 4 bases and J shed 0 bases, with 10 bases lying between them. Germline V gene sequence: CDR1 LNHDA, CDR2 SQIVND (reference sequence). The length of the CDR3 is 16 residues.

V is TRBV3-1 (or the pseudogene TRBV3-2) and J is TRBJ2-1, with D possibly matching TRBD2 (6 bases). Germline assignment: CDR1 LGHDT and CDR2 YNNKEL (reference sequence). CDR3 length equals 15 residues. V was pared by 4 bases and J by 0 bases, with 10 bases between. The CDR3 DNA reads as TGTGCCAGCAGCCGGGGACTTAGCTCCTACAATGAGCAGTTCTTC. Residues: CASSRGLSSYNEQFF.

The chain links TRBV19 to TRBJ2-5; TRBD2 matches at 7 bases. The CDR3 consists of 12 residues. Germline values: CDR1 LNHDA, CDR2 SQIVND (reference sequence). In DNA, the CDR3 is TGTGCTTCGGGACTACCACAAGAGACCCAGTACTTC. This gives the protein CASGLPQETQYF.

The CDR3 region is CASSFTQGARGYTF. CDR3 DNA sequence: TGTGCCAGCAGCTTTACACAGGGGGCGCGTGGCTACACCTTC. J is TRBJ1-2 and V is TRBV7-2; 9 nucleotides match TRBD1. The length of the CDR3 is 14 residues. Germline-derived CDR1 and CDR2 are SGHTA and FQGNSA. V shed 3 bases, J shed 7 bases, and the junction held 6 bases outside the gene matches.